This T cell receptor (beta chain) is drawn from a study of CD8 T cells in Susac syndrome. About the research overall: At blood draw, Susac syndrome patients were therapy-naive, on corticosteroids, or on intravenous immunoglobulin alone. The study, taken as a whole, reports: The authors found no clonal expansion in Susac syndrome CD4+ T cell repertoires.

V lost 2 bases to trimming and J lost 2 bases, with 3 bases between them. Looked up from germline, CDR1 is GTSNPN and CDR2 is SVGIG (reference sequence). The CDR3 contains 11 residues. Sequencing of TCR beta covered CD8+ and CD4+ T cells obtained from blood. Random-hexamer reverse transcription was applied to about 0.5 to 1 ug RNA. TCR beta CDR3 was amplified by immunoSEQ multiplex PCR. This amplification extended across 54 Vbeta and 13 Jbeta segments. TCRdb called the immunoSEQ multiplex PCR reads again in MiXCR, with one record for every CDR3 protein. The data hold 95,000 to 150,000 distinct CDR3 sequences, with approximately 96% observed a single time. As regards this clonotype: Its antigen is unidentified.

The sequencing sample was made of CD4+ T cells from PBMCs. The chain recombines TRBV30 with TRBJ2-5; no definite D call. The receptor comes from a human donor with Susac syndrome. The CDR3 DNA is TGTGCCTGGAGTCATCAAGAGACCCAGTACTTC. This gives the protein CAWSHQETQYF. Full variable domain (remainder filled in from reference TRBV30 and TRBJ2-5): SQTIHQWPATLVQPVGSPLSLECTVEGTSNPNLYWYRQAAGRGLQLLFYSVGIGQISSEVPQNLSASRPQDRQFILSSKKLLLSDSGFYLCAWSHQETQYFGPGTRLLVL.